This T cell receptor (beta chain) was sequenced in a study of blood T cell repertoires in COVID-19. The repertoire was sequenced with immunoSEQ multiplex PCR; TCRdb's copy has only in-frame clones and lacks some. The table lists almost 350,000 clones, roughly 87% of them singletons. Losses at the gene ends were 6 bases for V and 0 bases for J; bases not matched to a gene: 4. The CDR3 extends over 15 amino acids. CDR1 and CDR2 (germline): SNHLY, FYNNEI. The chain has TRBV2 and TRBJ1-2; 10 bases line up with TRBD1. This TCR was sampled from a woman aged 60-75 years with COVID-19, enrolled during active disease. Sequencing was performed on peripheral blood. This CDR3 is CASRGQGLTNYGYTF. The CDR3 DNA reads as TGTGCCAGCAGGGGACAGGGGTTAACTAACTATGGCTACACCTTC.